Below are 24 T cell receptor beta chains sequenced from a single sample in a study of blood T cell repertoires in COVID-19. TCRdb's table, derived via immunoSEQ multiplex PCR, lists solely in-frame clones and lacks some. The data hold about 140,000 clones, with approximately 84% observed a single time. Sequences were obtained from peripheral blood. The receptors come from a woman aged 55 to 70 with acute or convalescent COVID-19.

The rearrangement joins TRBV28 to TRBJ2-3, with 11 positions matching TRBD2. CDR1 is MDHEN and CDR2 is SYDVKM in the germline V gene. This CDR3 comprises 15 residues. V shed 7 bases, J shed 3 bases, and the junction held 6 bases outside the gene matches. CDR3 nucleotides: TGTGCCAGCATCCGTAGCGGGAGGGTAACAGATACGCAGTATTTT. This gives the protein CASIRSGRVTDTQYF.

The chain links TRBV28 to TRBJ1-6, with TRBD1 matching over 9 bases. The CDR3 is 15 amino acids. Trimming cost V 6 bases and J 13 bases; bases outside gene matches: 13. Germline CDR1 is MDHEN and CDR2 is SYDVKM. The DNA for the CDR3 is TGTGCCAGCAGAATCTCCCCAGACAGGGGGGTTCCCCTCCACTTT. Amino acid sequence: CASRISPDRGVPLHF.

V usage is TRBV7-9 and J usage is TRBJ2-7; 9 nucleotides agree with TRBD1. The CDR3 covers 16 residues. Trimming cost V 4 bases and J 0 bases; bases outside gene matches: 7. The germline CDR1 and CDR2 sequences are SEHNR and FQNEAQ (reference sequence). This CDR3 is CASSSPPGQGSYEQYF. CDR3 DNA sequence: TGTGCCAGCAGCTCTCCCCCGGGACAGGGCTCCTACGAGCAGTACTTC.

This chain uses TRBV7-2 with TRBJ2-5; TRBD2 is a possible D gene (7 bases). The CDR3 spans 16 residues. Germline V gene lookup returns CDR1 SGHTA and CDR2 FQGNSA. Trimming took 2 bases from V and 5 from J, leaving 18 bases between them. In nucleotides, the CDR3 is TGTGCCAGCAGCTTACTTTCCGGCGGGGGCGGGGAGACCCAGTACTTC. This gives the protein CASSLLSGGGGETQYF. Using reference TRBV7-2 and TRBJ2-5 for the parts outside the CDR3, the full variable domain is GAGVSQSPSNKVTEKGKDVELRCDPISGHTALYWYRQSLGQGLEFLIYFQGNSAPDKSGLPSDRFSAERTGGSVSTLTIQRTQQEDSAVYLCASSLLSGGGGETQYFGPGTRLLVL.

The sample holds one count of this clone. The rearrangement uses TRBV7-2 and TRBJ2-1; D remains unclear. Trimming removed 3 bases at V and 4 bases at J, with 13 bases between. Germline loops: CDR1 SGHTA, CDR2 FQGNSA. The CDR3 sequence is 15 residues long. The CDR3 spells CASSFQYGRYNEQFF. The CDR3 DNA reads as TGTGCCAGCAGCTTCCAGTATGGCCGTTACAATGAGCAGTTCTTC.

The chain's CDR3 is CASSPQREVYNEQFF. CDR3 nucleotides: TGTGCCAGCAGTCCACAGCGGGAGGTATACAATGAGCAGTTCTTC. The rearrangement joins TRBV6-6 to TRBJ2-1; TRBD2 aligns across 9 bases. This CDR3 contains 15 residues. Germline V gives CDR1 MNHNY, CDR2 SVGAGI (reference sequence). J lost 4 bases, V lost 5 bases, and 6 bases had no gene match.

The chain joins TRBV7-9 to TRBJ2-7; D perhaps matches TRBD2 (5 bases). The germline CDR1 and CDR2 sequences are SEHNR and FQNEAQ (reference sequence). CDR3 length: 13 amino acids. V lost 3 bases and J lost 2, with 8 bases in between. Here the CDR3 reads CASSLDLTYEQYF. The CDR3 nucleotides are TGTGCCAGCAGCTTGGACTTAACCTACGAGCAGTACTTC.

The J gene is TRBJ2-4, the V gene TRBV30, with D possibly matching TRBD2 (6 bases). Germline CDR1 and CDR2: GTSNPN and SVGIG (reference sequence). The CDR3 consists of 14 residues. V shed 3 bases and J shed 9 bases, with 18 bases lying between them. CDR3 loop: CAWSKTSPGVIQYF. The CDR3 nucleotides read TGTGCCTGGAGCAAAACTAGCCCGGGGGTCATTCAGTACTTC.

The V gene is TRBV15, the J gene TRBJ2-7; the match to TRBD2 covers 13 bases. Germline V gene data show CDR1 as LNHNV and CDR2 as YYDKDF (reference sequence). The CDR3 sequence is 16 residues long. Trimming took 3 bases from V and 5 from J; bases not matched to a gene: 7. DNA for the CDR3: TGTGCCACCAGCAGGGCTCGGACTAGCGGGAGTGACGAGCAGTACTTC. This encodes CATSRARTSGSDEQYF.

The V gene is TRBV19, the J gene TRBJ1-2, with no clear D. The germline CDR1 and CDR2 sequences are LNHDA and SQIVND (reference sequence). The V gene lost 5 bases and the J gene lost 7 bases, with 8 bases spanning the gap. This CDR3 contains 11 residues. In DNA, the CDR3 is TGTGCCAGTAGTTTCGGTTTTGGCTACACCTTC. Its protein product is CASSFGFGYTF.

The V call is TRBV5-6, the J call TRBJ1-2; D is perhaps TRBD1 (6 bases). The CDR3 is 15 residues long. Germline assignment: CDR1 SGHDT and CDR2 YYEEEE. Trimming pared 0 bases from V and 7 bases from J, leaving 16 bases between. CDR3 sequence: CASSLVRSGGSGYTF. The CDR3, as DNA: TGTGCCAGCAGCTTGGTTCGGTCGGGGGGCTCTGGCTACACCTTC.

This clone was seen once. The chain couples TRBV27 to TRBJ2-5; a weak D match, TRBD1 (7 bases). V was clipped by 2 bases and J by 2 bases, with 24 bases between them. CDR1 is MNHEY and CDR2 is SMNVEV in the germline V gene (reference sequence). The CDR3 consists of 19 residues. The CDR3 coding sequence is TGTGCCAGCAGTTTAGGGCACATATCGGGGGACAGATCACAAGAGACCCAGTACTTC. It encodes CASSLGHISGDRSQETQYF.

The chain carries TRBV27 and TRBJ1-4, with D maybe TRBD1 (5 bases). Germline CDR1 reads MNHEY; CDR2 reads SMNVEV (reference sequence). CDR3 size: 16 residues. The germline V and J ends were trimmed by 1 base and 4 bases, with 13 bases remaining between them. The CDR3, as DNA: TGTGCCAGCAGTTTATTCCTTAACGGGGGTAATGAAAAACTGTTTTTT. Amino acid sequence: CASSLFLNGGNEKLFF.

The chain combines TRBV29-1 with TRBJ2-5; 8 nucleotides agree with TRBD1. This CDR3 has 14 amino acids. The germline V gene encodes CDR1 SQVTM and CDR2 ANQGSEA. Trimming removed 6 bases from V and 5 bases from J; junction bases left unmatched: 11. CDR3 sequence (DNA): TGCAGCGTAAAACAGGGGGTCCGGGTGGAGACCCAGTACTTC. Its protein is CSVKQGVRVETQYF.

This chain joins TRBV6-6 and TRBJ1-4; 7 bases match TRBD1. The junction had 4 bases not matched to a gene; V was cut back by 6 bases and J by 3 bases. The CDR3 has 14 amino acids. Germline lookup yields CDR1 MNHNY and CDR2 SVGAGI (reference sequence). The CDR3 sequence is CASRTGTANEKLFF. CDR3 bases: TGTGCCAGCAGAACCGGGACAGCTAATGAAAAACTGTTTTTT.

This clone was counted between two and nine times. The chain has TRBV2 and TRBJ2-3; D is ambiguous. V dropped 6 bases and J dropped 0 bases, with 10 bases sitting between them. This CDR3 is 14 amino acids long. The germline CDR1 and CDR2 sequences are SNHLY and FYNNEI. The CDR3 sequence: CASRAQPSTDTQYF. The CDR3 DNA sequence: TGTGCCAGCAGGGCCCAACCCAGCACAGATACGCAGTATTTT.

The chain couples TRBV15 to TRBJ2-3, with 10 bases fitting TRBD1. Per germline, CDR1 LNHNV and CDR2 YYDKDF (reference sequence). After removal of 7 bases from V and 4 bases from J, the junction contained 5 bases not matched to a gene. CDR3 size: 14 residues. The CDR3 loop is CATNRDRGPDTQYF. DNA of the CDR3: TGTGCCACCAATCGGGACAGGGGACCAGATACGCAGTATTTT.

The CDR3 sequence: CATSRGQGSYGYTF. In DNA form, the CDR3 reads TGTGCCACCAGCAGGGGACAGGGGAGCTATGGCTACACCTTC. The rearrangement links TRBV15 to TRBJ1-2, with 10 bases lining up with TRBD1. V dropped 3 bases and J dropped 4; count of bases not matched to a gene: 2. CDR1 and CDR2 (germline): LNHNV, YYDKDF (reference sequence). CDR3 size: 14 residues.

This chain connects TRBV27 to TRBJ2-1; the match to TRBD1 covers 9 bases. Losses at the gene ends were 6 bases for V and 0 bases for J; bases not matched to a gene: 0. The CDR3 loop spans 14 amino acids. Germline V CDR1 and CDR2: MNHEY, SMNVEV (reference sequence). The CDR3 loop is CASRTGGSYNEQFF. The CDR3, as DNA: TGTGCCAGCAGGACAGGGGGCTCCTACAATGAGCAGTTCTTC.

V gene TRBV7-6 combines with J gene TRBJ1-1; 7 bases align to TRBD1. Trimming at V came to 1 base and at J to 2 bases, leaving 10 bases not matched to a gene. In germline, CDR1 is SGHVS, CDR2 FNYEAQ. The CDR3 sequence is 17 residues long. The CDR3: CASSLVPWRTGNTEAFF. CDR3 sequence (DNA): TGTGCCAGCAGCTTAGTCCCATGGAGGACAGGAAACACTGAAGCTTTCTTT.

In its sample, this clone was seen a few times. V usage is TRBV18 and J usage is TRBJ1-5; TRBD1 agrees at 8 bases. The CDR3 contains 15 residues. The V gene end was trimmed by 3 bases and the J gene end by 11 bases; junction bases not matched to a gene: 12. The germline CDR1 and CDR2 sequences are KGHSH and LQKENI. For the CDR3, the DNA is TGTGCCAGCTCACCGGGGGGACAGGTCCGGAGAGCCCAGCATTTT. This gives the protein CASSPGGQVRRAQHF.

This clone was picked up one time. V gene TRBV2 combines with J gene TRBJ2-3; D might be TRBD2 (7 bases). The germline V gene has CDR1 SNHLY and CDR2 FYNNEI. The CDR3 extends over 13 amino acids. With 7 bases removed from V and 3 bases from J, the gap between germline ends came to 11 bases. CDR3 DNA: TGTGCCAGCACGGGGGGCGTAACAGATACGCAGTATTTT. This translates into CASTGGVTDTQYF.

This chain uses TRBV2 with TRBJ2-2, with D possibly being TRBD2 (5 bases). This CDR3 spans 15 amino acids. The V end was cut by 7 bases, the J end by 4 bases, with 16 bases between. Germline CDR1 reads SNHLY; CDR2 reads FYNNEI. The CDR3 DNA follows: TGTGCCAGCAATAGTGGCGGGCTTCTCACCGGGGAGCTGTTTTTT. This translates into CASNSGGLLTGELFF.

This chain joins TRBV19 and TRBJ2-3; TRBD2 is a possible D gene (5 bases). CDR3 length equals 14 residues. Between the trimmed V and J ends, which lost 7 bases and 0 bases, there was a span of 11 bases. Germline CDR1 and CDR2: LNHDA and SQIVND (reference sequence). The CDR3, as DNA: TGTGCCAGTACCCGGGATCATAGCACAGATACGCAGTATTTT. It translates to CASTRDHSTDTQYF.